This section outlines one T cell receptor (beta chain) sequence together with its context. This sample was included in a study of blood T cell repertoires in COVID-19. As for the study in general: Sample material is recorded as cDNA or gDNA derived from T cells, B-cell-depleted T cells, or PBMCs.

CDR3 size: 12 residues. The germline V and J ends were trimmed by 4 bases and 6 bases, with 12 bases remaining between them. The germline CDR1 and CDR2 sequences are SQVTM and ANQGSEA. Authors' analysis steps: Amplifying reference gene primers gave estimates of nucleated cell counts. The repertoire was sequenced with immunoSEQ multiplex PCR; TCRdb's copy has only in-frame clones and lacks some. The V and J calls and clone size were taken over from that table, and D and trimming were inferred from the DNA. The data contain around 250,000 clones, roughly nine tenths of them singletons. This chain links TRBV29-1 with TRBJ2-5, with D possibly matching TRBD1 (6 bases). The material sequenced was peripheral blood. The receptor was isolated from a man between 35 and 55 years old with active or convalescent COVID-19. The CDR3 coding sequence is TGCAGCGTTGGATCAGGGGACAAGACCCAGTACTTC. Translating it yields CSVGSGDKTQYF.